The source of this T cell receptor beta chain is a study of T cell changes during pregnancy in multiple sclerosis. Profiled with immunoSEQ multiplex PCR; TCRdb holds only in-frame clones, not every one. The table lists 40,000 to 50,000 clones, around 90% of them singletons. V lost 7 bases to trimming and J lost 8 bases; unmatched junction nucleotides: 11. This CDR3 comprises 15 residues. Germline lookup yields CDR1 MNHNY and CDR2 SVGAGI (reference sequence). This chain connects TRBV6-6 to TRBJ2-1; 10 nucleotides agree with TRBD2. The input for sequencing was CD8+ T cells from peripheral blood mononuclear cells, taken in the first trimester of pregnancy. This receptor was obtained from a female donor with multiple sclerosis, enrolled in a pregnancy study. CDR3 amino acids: CASTLSGRADYEQFF. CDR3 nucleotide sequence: TGTGCCAGCACCTTGAGCGGGAGGGCCGATTATGAGCAGTTCTTC.